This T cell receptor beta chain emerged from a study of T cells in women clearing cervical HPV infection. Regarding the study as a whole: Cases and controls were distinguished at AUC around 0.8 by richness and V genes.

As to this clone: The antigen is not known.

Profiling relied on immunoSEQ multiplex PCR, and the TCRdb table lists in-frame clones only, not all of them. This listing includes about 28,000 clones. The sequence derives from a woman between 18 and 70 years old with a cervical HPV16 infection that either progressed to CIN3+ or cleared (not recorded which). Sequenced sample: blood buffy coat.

The CDR3 DNA, read in part, is TGCAGTGCTAGACCCCGGGACAGGGCTAATTCACCA. It codes for CSARPRDRANSP. The complete CDR3 reads CSARPRDRANSPLFF. The gene calls are TRBV20-1 and TRBJ1-4; 9 bases line up with TRBD1. The sequenced fragment ends 3 residues before the CDR3 boundary, so the rest is inferred from the germline J gene. This CDR3 is built from 15 residues. Looked up from germline, CDR1 is DFQATT and CDR2 is SNEGSKA (reference sequence).